This T cell receptor (beta chain) was sequenced for a study of T cell changes during pregnancy in multiple sclerosis. CDR3 size: 12 residues. Germline values: CDR1 KGHSH, CDR2 LQKENI. V lost 4 bases and J 4 bases, leaving 7 bases between the germline ends. Sequenced by immunoSEQ multiplex PCR; TCRdb stores in-frame clones only, minus some. This sample yields 50,000 or so clones, of which over 85% are seen a single time; roughly 0.37% belongs to the top ten. The sequence came from a female donor with multiple sclerosis, enrolled in a pregnancy study. The V and J genes are TRBV18 and TRBJ2-5; D is undetermined. The material sequenced was CD4+ T cells from peripheral blood mononuclear cells, taken before pregnancy. This chain's CDR3 is CASSQASETQYF. The CDR3 coding sequence is TGTGCCAGCTCACAAGCGTCAGAGACCCAGTACTTC. The complete variable domain, with remaining parts taken from reference TRBV18 and TRBJ2-5, reads NAGVMQNPRHLVRRRGQEARLRCSPMKGHSHVYWYRQLPEEGLKFMVYLQKENIIDESGMPKERFSAEFPKEGPSILRIQQVVRGDSAAYFCASSQASETQYFGPGTRLLVL.